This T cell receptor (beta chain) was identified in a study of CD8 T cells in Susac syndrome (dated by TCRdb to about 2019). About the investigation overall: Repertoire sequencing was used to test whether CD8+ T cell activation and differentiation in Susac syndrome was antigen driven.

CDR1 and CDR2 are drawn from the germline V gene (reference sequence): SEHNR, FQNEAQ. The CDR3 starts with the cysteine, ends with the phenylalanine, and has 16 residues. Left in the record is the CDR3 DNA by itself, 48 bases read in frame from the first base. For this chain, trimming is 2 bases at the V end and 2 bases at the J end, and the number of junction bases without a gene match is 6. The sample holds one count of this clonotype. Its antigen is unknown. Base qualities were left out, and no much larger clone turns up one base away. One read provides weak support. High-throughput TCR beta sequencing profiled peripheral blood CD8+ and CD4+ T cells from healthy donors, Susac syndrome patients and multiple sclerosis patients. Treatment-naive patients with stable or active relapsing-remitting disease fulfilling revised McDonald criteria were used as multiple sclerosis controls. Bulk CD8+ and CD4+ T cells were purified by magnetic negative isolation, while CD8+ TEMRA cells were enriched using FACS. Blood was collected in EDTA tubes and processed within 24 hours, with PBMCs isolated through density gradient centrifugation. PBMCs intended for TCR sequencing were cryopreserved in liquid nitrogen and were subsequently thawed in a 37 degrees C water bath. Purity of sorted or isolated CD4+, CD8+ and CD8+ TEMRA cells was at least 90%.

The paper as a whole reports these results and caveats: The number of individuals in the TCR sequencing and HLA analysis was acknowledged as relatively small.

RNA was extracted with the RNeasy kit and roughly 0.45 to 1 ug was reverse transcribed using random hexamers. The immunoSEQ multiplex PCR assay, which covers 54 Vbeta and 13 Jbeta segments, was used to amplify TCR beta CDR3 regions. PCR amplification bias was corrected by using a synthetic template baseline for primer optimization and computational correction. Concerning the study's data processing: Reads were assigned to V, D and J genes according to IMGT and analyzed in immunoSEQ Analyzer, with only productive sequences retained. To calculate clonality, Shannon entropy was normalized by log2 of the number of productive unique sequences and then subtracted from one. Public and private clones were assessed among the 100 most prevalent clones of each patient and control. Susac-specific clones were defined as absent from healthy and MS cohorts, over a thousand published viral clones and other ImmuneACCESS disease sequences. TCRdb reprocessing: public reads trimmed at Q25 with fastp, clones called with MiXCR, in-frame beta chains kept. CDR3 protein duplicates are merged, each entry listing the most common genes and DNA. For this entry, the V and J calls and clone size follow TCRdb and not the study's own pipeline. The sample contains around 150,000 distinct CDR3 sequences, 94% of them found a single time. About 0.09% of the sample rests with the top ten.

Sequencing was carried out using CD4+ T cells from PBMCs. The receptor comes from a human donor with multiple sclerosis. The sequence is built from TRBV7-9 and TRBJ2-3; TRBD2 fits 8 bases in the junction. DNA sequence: TGTGCCAGCAGCTTATACTCTAGCGGGCACACAGATACGCAGTATTTT. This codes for CASSLYSSGHTDTQYF.